Below, one TCR beta chain is given with its context. There is no known antigen for this receptor. Base qualities are not recorded, but no much larger clone differs from it by a single base. CD8 naive samples consisted of CD45RO-negative cells that were positively selected for CCR7, yielding a CD45RA+CCR7+ population without TemRA cells. Healthy HIV-negative adults with no recently reported acute infections or vaccinations were included as donors. Every donor was a Caucasian adult residing in Nashville, Tennessee, USA. After blood collection by leukapheresis, PBMCs were isolated using Ficoll-Histopaque density gradient centrifugation and then cryopreserved in the vapor phase of liquid nitrogen. Analytical flow cytometry was used to check the purity and quantity of each magnetically sorted T cell population. Genomic DNA was isolated from each sorted fraction and quantified by UV absorbance on a Nanodrop 2000c.

TCR CDR3 regions were amplified from genomic DNA by multiplex PCR using the deep immunoSEQ assay. Extracted genomic DNA from each cell subset was distributed evenly across all wells of several immunoSEQ 96-well plates, and each plate was treated as a replicate. Each replicate PCR for sorted subsets received 150 to 250 ng genomic DNA, equal to around 32,000 T cell genomes. Purified libraries were measured with a Qubit 3.0 fluorometer, size-checked on a Bioanalyzer 2100, and measured again with the KAPA Library Quantification kit. Each immunoSEQ 96-well plate was sequenced on its own single-read 150-cycle Illumina NextSeq 550 flow cell. For the original study's pipeline: Because the immunoSEQ output included only junctional sequences and no quality scores, the filtering could not be the same as the filtering used for full-length reads. Sequences were annotated with PyIR, a Python wrapper for IgBLAST v1.9, using IMGT germline references to assign V/J genes and CDR3. Reads were filtered out if the reads had weak V/J assignments (E-value above 1e-6), no CDR3, stop codons, out-of-frame junctions, or ambiguous translated residues. V3J clonotypes were defined by identical inferred V gene, J gene, and CDR3 amino acid sequence. The percentage overlap between two repertoires was calculated by dividing the number of shared unique clonotypes by the size of the smaller repertoire. RTK rarefaction, the Chao1 estimator, and Recon v2.1 estimates of unobserved clonotypes were used to assess repertoire richness. Generation probabilities were computed with OLGA for all TCRbeta clonotypes obtained by the gDNA method from a few donors. TCRdb re-hosts the immuneACCESS table, in-frame sequences only. Its copies lack some clones; in the studies checked, an unresolved V gene accounts for under half of them, and the cause for the rest is not known. D and trimming come from the DNA, and the V and J calls and clone size come from that table. Recorded for this sample are about 2.2 million clones; about 93% of them occurred a single time. Of the sample, around 1.7% is held by the ten largest clones.

This sample is drawn from a study of shared clonotypes between healthy human individuals (dated by TCRdb to 2020 to 2021). About the study as a whole: The cohort included a few men and a couple of women between 18 and 49 years of age. For each donor, CD4 naive and CD4 memory were each run on three plates, CD8 naive on two plates, and CD8 memory on one plate. To increase sequencing depth and limit assay-specific biases, TCR repertoire library preparation and sequencing were carried out by different laboratories using diverse techniques. The study deeply sequenced blood TCR repertoires of several healthy adults to estimate repertoire size and the extent of clonotype sharing between individuals. Leukapheresis yielded between about 0.85 and 10 billion PBMCs per donor.

Cut back by 1 base and 0 bases, the V and J ends lie 16 bases apart. The CDR3, from cysteine to phenylalanine, totals 18 residues. Left in the record is the CDR3 DNA by itself, 54 bases read in frame from the first base. In the germline V gene, CDR1 corresponds to SGHDN and CDR2 to FVKESK. Overall results and qualifications from the work: Pairwise subsampling led to the expectation that sequencing depth would affect the degree of clonotype sharing among donors. About 5% of naive CD4, 3.5% of naive CD8, around 2.3% of memory CD4, and around 0.42% of memory CD8 clonotypes were shared across a few donors. Naive subsets generally had larger estimated clonotype richness than memory subsets did. Sampling was limited to blood, and TCR repertoires in tissue likely differ from TCR repertoires in blood. The small number of donors limited the genetic and exposure-history diversity represented. Clonotypes shared by all four sorted-subset donors showed higher generation probabilities than non-shared clonotypes. Incomplete sequencing was indicated by rarefaction of sorted-subset datasets, despite the large sequencing depth.

Sequences were obtained from naive CD8+ T cells from PBMCs. Reading the label with the study, this specimen's cell subset or site is: CD45RA+CCR7+. This sequence originates from a young man in good health. Some clones in this sample may be carry-over from other donors' samples. The rearranged chain carries TRBV14 and TRBJ1-3, and the D gene may be TRBD1, 5 bases matching. The CDR3 corresponds to CASSQVGTFFGSGNTIYF. The nucleotide sequence reads as follows: TGTGCCAGCAGCCAAGTTGGGACCTTCTTTGGCTCTGGAAACACCATATATTTT.